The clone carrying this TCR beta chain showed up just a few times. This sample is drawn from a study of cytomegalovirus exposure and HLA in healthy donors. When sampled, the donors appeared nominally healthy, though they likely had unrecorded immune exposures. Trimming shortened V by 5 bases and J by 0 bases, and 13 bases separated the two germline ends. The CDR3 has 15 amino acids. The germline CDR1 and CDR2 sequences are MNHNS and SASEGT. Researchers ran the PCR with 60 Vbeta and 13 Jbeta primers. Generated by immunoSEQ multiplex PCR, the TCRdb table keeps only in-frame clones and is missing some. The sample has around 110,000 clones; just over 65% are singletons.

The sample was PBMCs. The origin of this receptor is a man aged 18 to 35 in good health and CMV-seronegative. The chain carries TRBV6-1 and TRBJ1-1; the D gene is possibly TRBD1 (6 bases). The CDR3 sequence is CASSFQQGLNTEAFF. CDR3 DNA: TGTGCCAGCAGTTTCCAACAGGGTTTGAACACTGAAGCTTTCTTT.